This record looks at one T cell receptor (beta chain) sequence and its context. Patients in Seattle were enrolled during active infection, then followed longitudinally. The record originates from a study of blood T cell repertoires in COVID-19. Clones were sequenced by immunoSEQ multiplex PCR, and TCRdb holds only the in-frame ones, with some missing. The sample carries hundreds of thousands of clones, about 89% recorded once. CDR1 is LNHDA, CDR2 SQIVND, per germline (reference sequence). The CDR3 loop spans 15 amino acids. The V gene end was trimmed by 3 bases and the J gene end by 2 bases; junction bases not matched to a gene: 1.

Sequenced sample: peripheral blood. The chain couples TRBV19 to TRBJ1-1; 12 bases match TRBD1. The source is a woman in her 30s with COVID-19, enrolled during active disease. The CDR3 nucleotides are TGTGCCAGTAGTATGGGGACAGGGGGCAACACTGAAGCTTTCTTT. Translated: CASSMGTGGNTEAFF.